This is a list of T cell receptor beta chains from one sample in a study of blood T cell repertoires in COVID-19. Measured with immunoSEQ multiplex PCR; TCRdb has only the in-frame clones, and not every one. Of around 340,000 clones in the sample, around 80% were seen once. The specimen sequenced was peripheral blood. The receptors derive from a man under 40 with active or convalescent COVID-19. Each CDR3 is given with its conserved first and last residue. Each record gives: J gene, D gene, V gene, CDR3 length, clone size, CDR3 protein, CDR3 DNA. D genes are given only for firm matches. Expanded clones get a size class; other rows say once, few or many, or leave the size out.

TRBJ1-2 | TRBD1 | TRBV5-4 | 15 | - | CASSLGQGREYGYTF | TGTGCCAGCAGCTTGGGACAGGGTCGGGAGTATGGCTACACCTTC
TRBJ1-2 | - | TRBV2 | 11 | - | CASSEVQGYTF | TGTGCCAGCAGTGAGGTACAGGGCTACACCTTC
TRBJ2-1 | TRBD2 | TRBV5-4 | 19 | once | CASSSPGAGGRSSYNEQFF | TGTGCCAGCAGCTCCCCGGGGGCGGGAGGGCGGAGCTCCTACAATGAGCAGTTCTTC
TRBJ2-3 | TRBD1 | TRBV6-5 | 14 | - | CASSWTGLTDTQYF | TGTGCCAGCAGTTGGACAGGGTTGACAGATACGCAGTATTTT
TRBJ2-2 | - | TRBV19 | 14 | - | CATSGQGGTGELFF | TGTGCCACCAGTGGGCAGGGGGGTACCGGGGAGCTGTTTTTT
TRBJ1-1 | - | TRBV11-3 | 14 | - | CASSLGRSNTEAFF | TGTGCCAGCAGCTTAGGCAGGTCGAACACTGAAGCTTTCTTT
TRBJ1-1 | TRBD1 | TRBV7-9 | 12 | - | CAATGRITEAFF | TGTGCCGCGACAGGGAGAATCACTGAAGCTTTCTTT
TRBJ1-4 | - | TRBV11-1 | 16 | - | CASRLTKVGTDEKLFF | TGTGCCAGCAGACTAACCAAGGTAGGGACTGATGAAAAACTGTTTTTT
TRBJ1-6 | TRBD1 | TRBV12-3/TRBV12-4 | 13 | - | CASSPTGGGPLHF | TGTGCCAGCAGCCCAACAGGGGGGGGACCCCTCCACTTT
TRBJ2-7 | - | TRBV9 | 15 | - | CASSVTPGSPDEQYF | TGTGCCAGCAGCGTGACTCCCGGGAGCCCCGACGAGCAGTACTTC
TRBJ2-5 | - | TRBV9 | 14 | - | CASSPRWASETQYF | TGTGCCAGCAGCCCCCGTTGGGCCTCAGAGACCCAGTACTTC
TRBJ1-5 | - | TRBV6-2/TRBV6-3 | 15 | few | CASSYGATVNQPQHF | TGTGCCAGCAGTTACGGGGCCACCGTTAATCAGCCCCAGCATTTT
TRBJ2-1 | TRBD1 | TRBV6-5 | 13 | few | CASRGTGRNEQFF | TGTGCCAGCAGAGGGACAGGGAGAAATGAGCAGTTCTTC
TRBJ2-5 | TRBD1 | TRBV19 | 16 | few | CASRRTGRIVTETQYF | TGTGCCAGTAGGCGGACAGGTCGGATAGTCACAGAGACCCAGTACTTC
TRBJ2-7 | TRBD2 | TRBV3-1/TRBV3-2 | 15 | - | CASSQDSGPLGRQYF | TGTGCCAGCAGCCAAGATAGCGGGCCACTGGGACGGCAGTACTTC
TRBJ1-1 | - | TRBV24-1 | 13 | - | CATRYSQASEAFF | TGTGCCACCAGATATTCTCAGGCAAGTGAAGCTTTCTTT
TRBJ1-1 | - | TRBV5-1 | 14 | - | CASSLVTGDTEAFF | TGCGCCAGCAGCTTGGTCACGGGGGATACTGAAGCTTTCTTT
TRBJ2-2 | - | TRBV4-1 | 17 | once | CASSQDRSGENTGELFF | TGCGCCAGCAGCCAAGATAGGTCGGGAGAGAACACCGGGGAGCTGTTTTTT
TRBJ1-1 | - | TRBV29-1 | 13 | - | CSVDEGWNTEAFF | TGCAGCGTTGATGAGGGCTGGAACACTGAAGCTTTCTTT
TRBJ2-7 | TRBD1 | TRBV19 | 13 | - | CASSISPGTGVWF | TGTGCCAGTAGTATTAGCCCGGGGACAGGGGTCTGGTTC
TRBJ2-5 | - | TRBV29-1 | 14 | - | CSVEGSLLEETQYF | TGCAGCGTTGAGGGTAGCCTGCTGGAAGAGACCCAGTACTTC
TRBJ2-3 | TRBD2 | TRBV6-5 | 15 | - | CAHRQIAGSTDTQYF | TGTGCCCACCGGCAGATAGCGGGTAGCACAGATACGCAGTATTTT
TRBJ1-1 | - | TRBV9 | 16 | - | CASTPSGGAVNTEAFF | TGTGCCAGCACTCCCTCTGGGGGCGCGGTGAACACTGAAGCTTTCTTT
TRBJ1-2 | - | TRBV5-1 | 16 | - | CASSPKLGARNYGYTF | TGCGCCAGCAGCCCTAAGCTAGGGGCCCGCAACTATGGCTACACCTTC
TRBJ1-2 | TRBD1 | TRBV4-2 | 15 | - | CASSQDVGQEYGYTF | TGTGCCAGCAGCCAAGATGTAGGACAGGAATATGGCTACACCTTC
TRBJ1-6 | - | TRBV7-9 | 12 | - | CASSLQESPLHF | TGTGCCAGCAGCTTGCAGGAATCACCCCTCCACTTT
TRBJ2-2 | TRBD1 | TRBV3-1/TRBV3-2 | 14 | - | CASSQRDSSGELFF | TGTGCCAGCAGCCAAAGGGACAGTTCCGGGGAGCTGTTTTTT
TRBJ2-7 | - | TRBV4-3 | 17 | - | CASSQVMNQGPYYEQYF | TGCGCCAGCAGCCAAGTTATGAACCAGGGTCCCTACTACGAGCAGTACTTC
TRBJ1-4 | - | TRBV21-1 | 14 | few | CASSKDSSNEKLFF | TGTGCCAGCAGCAAGGACAGCAGTAATGAAAAACTGTTTTTT
TRBJ1-6 | - | TRBV7-3 | 14 | once | CASSPGGVVGPLHF | TGTGCCAGCAGTCCAGGCGGGGTAGTAGGGCCCCTCCACTTT
TRBJ1-2 | - | TRBV27 | 14 | few | CASSLGGFRGGYTF | TGTGCCAGCAGTTTGGGCGGGTTTCGAGGTGGCTACACCTTC
TRBJ2-7 | TRBD2 | TRBV6-2/TRBV6-3 | 13 | - | CATRPGGPYEQYF | TGTGCCACCCGCCCGGGGGGGCCCTACGAGCAGTACTTC
TRBJ2-7 | TRBD1 | TRBV2 | 13 | - | CASHLHRGGEQYF | TGTGCCAGTCATTTGCACAGGGGCGGCGAGCAGTACTTC
TRBJ1-2 | - | TRBV13 | 12 | - | CASSSPDGGYTF | TGTGCCAGCAGCTCACCGGACGGGGGATACACCTTC
TRBJ1-2 | TRBD1 | TRBV7-2 | 14 | - | CASSIQGAGYGYTF | TGTGCCAGCAGCATCCAGGGGGCCGGCTATGGCTACACCTTC
TRBJ1-2 | TRBD1 | TRBV7-9 | 15 | - | CASSLRTGGVSGYTF | TGTGCCAGCAGCTTAAGGACAGGGGGCGTTTCTGGCTACACCTTC
TRBJ2-1 | - | TRBV27 | 16 | - | CASSSPGLYSYNEQFF | TGTGCCAGCAGCTCGCCGGGACTTTACTCCTACAATGAGCAGTTCTTC
TRBJ2-5 | TRBD2 | TRBV27 | 19 | - | CASRTLAGGGGGYQETQYF | TGTGCCAGCAGGACTCTAGCGGGAGGAGGAGGGGGGTACCAAGAGACCCAGTACTTC
TRBJ2-7 | - | TRBV6-5 | 13 | few | CASSGTESYEQYF | TGTGCCAGCAGCGGTACAGAGTCCTACGAGCAGTACTTC
TRBJ2-3 | - | TRBV5-5 | 16 | - | CASSFRTPIRTDTQYF | TGTGCCAGCAGCTTCAGGACACCGATCCGCACAGATACGCAGTATTTT
TRBJ2-5 | TRBD2 | TRBV7-2 | 16 | - | CASSLAPGLARETQYF | TGTGCCAGCAGCTTAGCCCCTGGACTAGCGCGAGAGACCCAGTACTTC
TRBJ2-1 | - | TRBV2 | 15 | - | CATQGLPGGDNEQFF | TGTGCCACCCAGGGGCTCCCGGGGGGTGACAATGAGCAGTTCTTC
TRBJ1-2 | - | TRBV27 | 13 | - | CASRAADSYGYTF | TGTGCCAGCAGAGCCGCGGACAGCTATGGCTACACCTTC
TRBJ1-1 | - | TRBV20-1 | 10 | few | CSASKSEAFF | TGCAGTGCTAGTAAGAGTGAAGCTTTCTTT
TRBJ2-2 | - | TRBV12-3/TRBV12-4 | 11 | few | CASSQSGELFF | TGTGCCAGCAGTCAATCCGGGGAGCTGTTTTTT
TRBJ1-2 | - | TRBV7-3 | 13 | - | CASSLGGTYGYTF | TGTGCCAGCAGCTTAGGTGGCACCTATGGCTACACCTTC
TRBJ1-2 | - | TRBV6-4 | 15 | - | CASSLLLLANYGYTF | TGTGCCAGCTCCTTACTCCTCTTAGCTAACTATGGCTACACCTTC
TRBJ1-5 | TRBD1 | TRBV6-4 | 17 | - | CASSLTRDSYSNQPQHF | TGTGCCAGCAGCCTAACCCGGGACAGCTATAGCAATCAGCCCCAGCATTTT
TRBJ2-1 | - | TRBV11-3 | 12 | - | CASSPDGYEQFF | TGTGCCAGCAGCCCCGACGGGTATGAGCAGTTCTTC
TRBJ1-2 | - | TRBV28 | 13 | - | CASSLYRTSGYTF | TGTGCCAGCAGTTTATACAGGACCTCCGGCTACACCTTC
TRBJ2-1 | - | TRBV6-5 | 15 | few | CASRKKDSGYDEQFF | TGTGCCAGCCGCAAAAAGGACTCCGGATACGATGAGCAGTTCTTC